This TCR beta chain was captured in a study of neurological immune-mediated disorders. 5'RACE with 10-nucleotide random UMIs produced the cDNA. MiXCR, run by TCRdb on the 5' RACE reads, gives a single entry per CDR3 protein. The sample yields 70,000 to 95,000 distinct CDR3 sequences, 13% seen once. In this sample, this clonotype turned up many times. What it recognizes is unknown. Time point of the sample: longitudinal time-point 2. The unsorted libraries originated from 2 million PBMCs kept at -80 C. The ends were cut back, 0 bases at V and 7 bases at J, with 13 bases in the middle. Germline loops: CDR1 SGDLS, CDR2 YYNGEE. The CDR3 consists of 14 residues. Findings and limits, study-wide: No sharing of CDR3 amino acid sequences was observed among expanded clones across subjects, suggesting private repertoires in all groups. The most TCR clonal expansion was seen in HTLV-1-associated myelopathy, whereas the least was seen in multiple sclerosis, below the level in healthy controls.

This TCR came from a female donor with HTLV-1-associated myelopathy (HAM/TSP). The genes are TRBV9 and TRBJ1-2, with no clear D. The sample comprised PBMCs. As DNA, the CDR3 is TGTGCCAGCAGCGTAGCCCAGGCCATCTCTGGCTACACCTTC. It yields the protein CASSVAQAISGYTF.